This T cell receptor (beta chain) is from a study of T-cell reconstitution after alpha-beta-depleted transplantation in children. On this clonotype itself: Its antigen is still unknown.

The V gene lost 7 bases and the J gene lost 2 bases, with 17 bases spanning the gap. There are 15 residues in the CDR3. Germline loops: CDR1 SEHNR, CDR2 FQNEAQ (reference sequence). Unique molecular identifiers were used in preparing the TCRbeta library. One entry per CDR3 protein, called by TCRdb with MiXCR from the PCR reads. The sample shows some 830,000 distinct CDR3 sequences, less than 20% of them seen only once. Findings of the study overall: Reports say that about two months after transplant, the alpha-beta T cells came out of several hundred graft clones that had expanded. In some patients, recipient T cells and intrathymic progenitors surviving conditioning explained high day-60 diversity. From newly produced T cells came most of the T-cell counts and diversity one year after transplant.

The material was PBMCs, mostly from graft donor cells, obtained 360 days after TCRalphabeta/CD19-depleted stem cell transplant. The sequence was obtained from a male patient between 10 and 17 years old who had a stem cell transplant for acute lymphoblastic leukemia, so the T cells may come from the graft donor. The chain has TRBV7-9 and TRBJ2-5, with D perhaps TRBD1 or TRBD2 (6 bases each). CDR3 sequence: CASTQGRLEQETQYF. In nucleotides, the CDR3 is TGTGCCAGCACCCAGGGGAGGTTGGAACAAGAGACCCAGTACTTC.